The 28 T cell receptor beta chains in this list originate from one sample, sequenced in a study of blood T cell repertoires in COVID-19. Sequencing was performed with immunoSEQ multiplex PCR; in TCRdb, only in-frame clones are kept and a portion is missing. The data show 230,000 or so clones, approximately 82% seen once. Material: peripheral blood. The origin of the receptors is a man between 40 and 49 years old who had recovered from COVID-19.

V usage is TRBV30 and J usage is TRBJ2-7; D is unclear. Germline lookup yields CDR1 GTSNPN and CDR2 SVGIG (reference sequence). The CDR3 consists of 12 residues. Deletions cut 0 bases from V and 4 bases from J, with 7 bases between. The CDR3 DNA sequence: TGTGCCTGGAGTGTGGAGCGATACGAGCAGTACTTC. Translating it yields CAWSVERYEQYF.

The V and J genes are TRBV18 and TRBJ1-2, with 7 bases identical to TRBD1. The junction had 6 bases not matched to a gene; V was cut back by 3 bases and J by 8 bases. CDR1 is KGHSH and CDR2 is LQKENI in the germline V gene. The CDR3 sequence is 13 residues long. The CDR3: CASSPVTGDGYTF. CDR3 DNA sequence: TGTGCCAGCTCACCGGTTACAGGGGACGGCTACACCTTC.

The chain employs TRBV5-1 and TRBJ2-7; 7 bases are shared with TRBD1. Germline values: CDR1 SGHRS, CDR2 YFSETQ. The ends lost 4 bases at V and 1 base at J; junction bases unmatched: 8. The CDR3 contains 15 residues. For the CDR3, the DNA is TGCGCCAGCAGCCCCGACCTGACAGGGTCCTACGAGCAGTACTTC. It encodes CASSPDLTGSYEQYF. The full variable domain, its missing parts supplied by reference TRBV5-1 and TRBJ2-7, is KAGVTQTPRYLIKTRGQQVTLSCSPISGHRSVSWYQQTPGQGLQFLFEYFSETQRNKGNFPGRFSGRQFSNSRSEMNVSTLELGDSALYLCASSPDLTGSYEQYFGPGTRLTVT.

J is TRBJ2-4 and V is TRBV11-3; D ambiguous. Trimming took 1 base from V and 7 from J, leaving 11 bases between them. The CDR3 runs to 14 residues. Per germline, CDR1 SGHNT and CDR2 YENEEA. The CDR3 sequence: CASSLGRSSNIQYF. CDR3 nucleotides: TGTGCCAGCAGCTTAGGGCGGAGCTCTAACATTCAGTACTTC.

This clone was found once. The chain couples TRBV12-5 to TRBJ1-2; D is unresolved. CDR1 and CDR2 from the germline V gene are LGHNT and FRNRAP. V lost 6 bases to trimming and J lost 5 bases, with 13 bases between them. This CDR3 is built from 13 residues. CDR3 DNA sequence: TGTGCTAGTGGCCCTGCAGGATATTATGGCTACACCTTC. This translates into CASGPAGYYGYTF.

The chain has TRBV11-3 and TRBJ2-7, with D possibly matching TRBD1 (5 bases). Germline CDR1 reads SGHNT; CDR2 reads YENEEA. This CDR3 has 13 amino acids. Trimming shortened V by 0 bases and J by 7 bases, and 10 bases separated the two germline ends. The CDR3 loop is CASSLDGASEQYF. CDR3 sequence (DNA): TGTGCCAGCAGCTTAGATGGGGCCTCAGAGCAGTACTTC. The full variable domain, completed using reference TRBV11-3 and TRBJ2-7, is EAGVVQSPRYKIIEKKQPVAFWCNPISGHNTLYWYLQNLGQGPELLIRYENEEAVDDSQLPKDRFSAERLKGVDSTLKIQPAELGDSAVYLCASSLDGASEQYFGPGTRLTVT.

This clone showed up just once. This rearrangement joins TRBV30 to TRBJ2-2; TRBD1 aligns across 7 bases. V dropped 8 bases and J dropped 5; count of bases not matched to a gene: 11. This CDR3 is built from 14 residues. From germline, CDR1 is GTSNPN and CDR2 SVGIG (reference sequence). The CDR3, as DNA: TGTGCCGGATGGGGACAGCGAAAAACCGGGGAGCTGTTTTTT. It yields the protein CAGWGQRKTGELFF.

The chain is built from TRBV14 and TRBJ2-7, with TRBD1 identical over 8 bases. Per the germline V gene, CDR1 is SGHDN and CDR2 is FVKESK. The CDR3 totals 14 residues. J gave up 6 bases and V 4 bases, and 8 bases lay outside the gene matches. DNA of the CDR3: TGTGCCAGCAGCCGCAGGGGGCTAAATGGCGAGCAGTACTTC. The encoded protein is CASSRRGLNGEQYF.

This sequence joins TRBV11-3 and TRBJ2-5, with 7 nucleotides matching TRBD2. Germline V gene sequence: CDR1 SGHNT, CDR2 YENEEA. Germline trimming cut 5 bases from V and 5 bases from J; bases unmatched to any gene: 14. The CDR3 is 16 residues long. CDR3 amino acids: CASSPSTGGSGETQYF. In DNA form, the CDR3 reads TGTGCCAGCAGCCCGAGTACCGGGGGGTCTGGGGAGACCCAGTACTTC. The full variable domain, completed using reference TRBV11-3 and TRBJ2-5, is EAGVVQSPRYKIIEKKQPVAFWCNPISGHNTLYWYLQNLGQGPELLIRYENEEAVDDSQLPKDRFSAERLKGVDSTLKIQPAELGDSAVYLCASSPSTGGSGETQYFGPGTRLLVL.

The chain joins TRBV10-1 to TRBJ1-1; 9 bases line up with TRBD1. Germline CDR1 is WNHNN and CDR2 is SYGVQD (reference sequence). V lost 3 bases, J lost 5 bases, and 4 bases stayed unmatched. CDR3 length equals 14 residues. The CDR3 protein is CASSDTGGSTEAFF. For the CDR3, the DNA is TGCGCCAGCAGTGACACAGGGGGCTCTACTGAAGCTTTCTTT.

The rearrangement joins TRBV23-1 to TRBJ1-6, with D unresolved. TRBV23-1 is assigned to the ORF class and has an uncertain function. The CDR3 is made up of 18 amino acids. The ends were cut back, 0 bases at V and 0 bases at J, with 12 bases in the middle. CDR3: CASSQSRRVGSYNSPLHF. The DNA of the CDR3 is TGCGCCAGCAGTCAATCGAGGAGGGTGGGCTCCTATAATTCACCCCTCCACTTT.

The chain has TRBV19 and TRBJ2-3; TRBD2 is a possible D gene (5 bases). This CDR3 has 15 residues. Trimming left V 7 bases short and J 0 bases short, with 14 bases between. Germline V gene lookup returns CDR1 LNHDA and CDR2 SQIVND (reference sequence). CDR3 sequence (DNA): TGTGCCAGTACCCGGAGCGGCACTAGCACAGATACGCAGTATTTT. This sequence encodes CASTRSGTSTDTQYF.

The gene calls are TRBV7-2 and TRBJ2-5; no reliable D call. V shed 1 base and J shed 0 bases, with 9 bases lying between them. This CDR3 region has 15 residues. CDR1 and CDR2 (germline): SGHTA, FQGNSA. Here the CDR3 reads CASSLDLGNQETQYF. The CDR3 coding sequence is TGTGCCAGCAGCTTAGATCTAGGTAACCAAGAGACCCAGTACTTC.

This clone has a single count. The CDR3 sequence: CASNRGYGANVLTF. The CDR3 region has the DNA TGTGCCAGCAACAGGGGGTATGGGGCCAACGTCCTGACTTTC. J is TRBJ2-6 and V is TRBV27; 8 bases match TRBD1. From germline, CDR1 is MNHEY and CDR2 SMNVEV (reference sequence). This CDR3 spans 14 amino acids. V dropped 7 bases and J dropped 3; count of bases not matched to a gene: 2.

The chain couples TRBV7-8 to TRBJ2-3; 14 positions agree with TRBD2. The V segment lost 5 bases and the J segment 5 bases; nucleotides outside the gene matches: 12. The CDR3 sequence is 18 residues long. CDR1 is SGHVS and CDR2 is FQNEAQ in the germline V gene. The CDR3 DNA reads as TGTGCCAGCAGCCGAGGACTAGCGGGAGGAGGCGCGGGAGATACGCAGTATTTT. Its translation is CASSRGLAGGGAGDTQYF.

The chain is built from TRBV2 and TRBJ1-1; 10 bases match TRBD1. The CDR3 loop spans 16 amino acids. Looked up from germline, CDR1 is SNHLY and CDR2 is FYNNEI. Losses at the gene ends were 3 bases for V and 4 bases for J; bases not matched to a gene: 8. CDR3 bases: TGTGCCAGCAGTGACCCCTCCCGGGACAGGGGCACTGAAGCTTTCTTT. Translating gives CASSDPSRDRGTEAFF.

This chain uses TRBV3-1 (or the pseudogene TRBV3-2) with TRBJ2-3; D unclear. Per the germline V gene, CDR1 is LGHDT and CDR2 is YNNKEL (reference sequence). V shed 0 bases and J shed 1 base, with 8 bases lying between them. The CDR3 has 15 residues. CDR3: CASSQEERGTDTQYF. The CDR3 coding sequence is TGTGCCAGCAGCCAAGAAGAGCGCGGCACAGATACGCAGTATTTT.

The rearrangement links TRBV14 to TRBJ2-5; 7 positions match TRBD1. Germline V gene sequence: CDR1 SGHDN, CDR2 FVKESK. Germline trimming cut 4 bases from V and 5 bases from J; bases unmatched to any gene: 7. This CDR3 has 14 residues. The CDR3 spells CASSRTTGTETQYF. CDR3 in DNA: TGTGCCAGCAGCCGGACGACAGGGACCGAGACCCAGTACTTC.

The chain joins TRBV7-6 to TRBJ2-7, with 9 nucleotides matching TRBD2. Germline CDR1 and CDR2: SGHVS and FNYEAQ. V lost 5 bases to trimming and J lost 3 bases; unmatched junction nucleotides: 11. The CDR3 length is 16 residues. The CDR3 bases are TGTGCCAGCAGCAAGACCCGGGCTAGCGGGAACTACGAGCAGTACTTC. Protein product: CASSKTRASGNYEQYF.

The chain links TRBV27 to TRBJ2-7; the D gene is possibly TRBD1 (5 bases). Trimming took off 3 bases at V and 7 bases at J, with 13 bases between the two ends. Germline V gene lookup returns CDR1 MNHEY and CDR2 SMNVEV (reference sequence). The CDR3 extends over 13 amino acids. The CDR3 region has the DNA TGTGCCAGCAGTTTGAGGATGGCAGGGGAGCAGTACTTC. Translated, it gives CASSLRMAGEQYF.

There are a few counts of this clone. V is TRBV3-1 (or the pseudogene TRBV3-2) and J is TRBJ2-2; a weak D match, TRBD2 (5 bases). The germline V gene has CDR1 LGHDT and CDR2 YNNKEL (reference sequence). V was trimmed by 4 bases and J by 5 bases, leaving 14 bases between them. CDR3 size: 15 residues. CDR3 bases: TGTGCCAGCAGCCCCACGGGGTATGGAACCGGGGAGCTGTTTTTT. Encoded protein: CASSPTGYGTGELFF.

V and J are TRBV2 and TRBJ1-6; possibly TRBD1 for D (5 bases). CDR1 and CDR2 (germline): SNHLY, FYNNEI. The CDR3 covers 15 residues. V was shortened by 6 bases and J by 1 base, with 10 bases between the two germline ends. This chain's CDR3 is CASSADNSYNSPLHF. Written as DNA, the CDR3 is TGTGCCAGCAGCGCGGACAATTCCTATAATTCACCCCTCCACTTT.

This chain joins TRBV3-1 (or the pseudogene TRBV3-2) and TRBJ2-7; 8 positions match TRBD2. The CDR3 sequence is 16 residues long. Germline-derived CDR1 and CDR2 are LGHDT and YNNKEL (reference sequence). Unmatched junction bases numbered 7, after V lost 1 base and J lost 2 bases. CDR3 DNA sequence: TGTGCCAGCAGCCAAGGTCCTAGCGGGTGGACCTACGAGCAGTACTTC. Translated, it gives CASSQGPSGWTYEQYF.

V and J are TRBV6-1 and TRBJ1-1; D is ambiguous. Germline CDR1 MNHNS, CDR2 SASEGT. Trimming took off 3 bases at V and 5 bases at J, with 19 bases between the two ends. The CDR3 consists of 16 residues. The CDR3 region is CASSEVPTNTGTEAFF. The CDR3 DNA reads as TGTGCCAGCAGTGAGGTCCCCACTAACACGGGGACTGAAGCTTTCTTT.

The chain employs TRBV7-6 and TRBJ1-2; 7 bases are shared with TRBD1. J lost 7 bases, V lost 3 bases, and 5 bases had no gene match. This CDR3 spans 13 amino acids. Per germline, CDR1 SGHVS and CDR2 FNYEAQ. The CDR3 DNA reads TGTGCCAGCAGCTTCGACAGGGACGCTGGCTACACCTTC. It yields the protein CASSFDRDAGYTF.

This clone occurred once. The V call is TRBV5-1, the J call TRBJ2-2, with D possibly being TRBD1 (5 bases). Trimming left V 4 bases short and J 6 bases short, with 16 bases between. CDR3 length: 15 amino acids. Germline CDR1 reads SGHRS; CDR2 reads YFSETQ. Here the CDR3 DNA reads TGCGCCAGCAGCCTACCTCCAGGGCAACCCGGGGAGCTGTTTTTT. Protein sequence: CASSLPPGQPGELFF. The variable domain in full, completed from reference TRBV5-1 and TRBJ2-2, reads KAGVTQTPRYLIKTRGQQVTLSCSPISGHRSVSWYQQTPGQGLQFLFEYFSETQRNKGNFPGRFSGRQFSNSRSEMNVSTLELGDSALYLCASSLPPGQPGELFFGEGSRLTVL.

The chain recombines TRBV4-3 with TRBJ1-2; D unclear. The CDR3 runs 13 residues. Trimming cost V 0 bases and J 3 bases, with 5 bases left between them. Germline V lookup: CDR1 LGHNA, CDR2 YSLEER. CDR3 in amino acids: CASSQDPDYGYTF. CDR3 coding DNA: TGCGCCAGCAGCCAAGACCCGGACTATGGCTACACCTTC.

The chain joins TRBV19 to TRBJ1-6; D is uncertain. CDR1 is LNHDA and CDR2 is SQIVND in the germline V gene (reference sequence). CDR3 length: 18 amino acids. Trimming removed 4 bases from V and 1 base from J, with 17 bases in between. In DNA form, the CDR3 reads TGTGCCAGTAGTAGGGAACAGTACACGGGATCCTATAATTCACCCCTCCACTTT. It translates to CASSREQYTGSYNSPLHF.